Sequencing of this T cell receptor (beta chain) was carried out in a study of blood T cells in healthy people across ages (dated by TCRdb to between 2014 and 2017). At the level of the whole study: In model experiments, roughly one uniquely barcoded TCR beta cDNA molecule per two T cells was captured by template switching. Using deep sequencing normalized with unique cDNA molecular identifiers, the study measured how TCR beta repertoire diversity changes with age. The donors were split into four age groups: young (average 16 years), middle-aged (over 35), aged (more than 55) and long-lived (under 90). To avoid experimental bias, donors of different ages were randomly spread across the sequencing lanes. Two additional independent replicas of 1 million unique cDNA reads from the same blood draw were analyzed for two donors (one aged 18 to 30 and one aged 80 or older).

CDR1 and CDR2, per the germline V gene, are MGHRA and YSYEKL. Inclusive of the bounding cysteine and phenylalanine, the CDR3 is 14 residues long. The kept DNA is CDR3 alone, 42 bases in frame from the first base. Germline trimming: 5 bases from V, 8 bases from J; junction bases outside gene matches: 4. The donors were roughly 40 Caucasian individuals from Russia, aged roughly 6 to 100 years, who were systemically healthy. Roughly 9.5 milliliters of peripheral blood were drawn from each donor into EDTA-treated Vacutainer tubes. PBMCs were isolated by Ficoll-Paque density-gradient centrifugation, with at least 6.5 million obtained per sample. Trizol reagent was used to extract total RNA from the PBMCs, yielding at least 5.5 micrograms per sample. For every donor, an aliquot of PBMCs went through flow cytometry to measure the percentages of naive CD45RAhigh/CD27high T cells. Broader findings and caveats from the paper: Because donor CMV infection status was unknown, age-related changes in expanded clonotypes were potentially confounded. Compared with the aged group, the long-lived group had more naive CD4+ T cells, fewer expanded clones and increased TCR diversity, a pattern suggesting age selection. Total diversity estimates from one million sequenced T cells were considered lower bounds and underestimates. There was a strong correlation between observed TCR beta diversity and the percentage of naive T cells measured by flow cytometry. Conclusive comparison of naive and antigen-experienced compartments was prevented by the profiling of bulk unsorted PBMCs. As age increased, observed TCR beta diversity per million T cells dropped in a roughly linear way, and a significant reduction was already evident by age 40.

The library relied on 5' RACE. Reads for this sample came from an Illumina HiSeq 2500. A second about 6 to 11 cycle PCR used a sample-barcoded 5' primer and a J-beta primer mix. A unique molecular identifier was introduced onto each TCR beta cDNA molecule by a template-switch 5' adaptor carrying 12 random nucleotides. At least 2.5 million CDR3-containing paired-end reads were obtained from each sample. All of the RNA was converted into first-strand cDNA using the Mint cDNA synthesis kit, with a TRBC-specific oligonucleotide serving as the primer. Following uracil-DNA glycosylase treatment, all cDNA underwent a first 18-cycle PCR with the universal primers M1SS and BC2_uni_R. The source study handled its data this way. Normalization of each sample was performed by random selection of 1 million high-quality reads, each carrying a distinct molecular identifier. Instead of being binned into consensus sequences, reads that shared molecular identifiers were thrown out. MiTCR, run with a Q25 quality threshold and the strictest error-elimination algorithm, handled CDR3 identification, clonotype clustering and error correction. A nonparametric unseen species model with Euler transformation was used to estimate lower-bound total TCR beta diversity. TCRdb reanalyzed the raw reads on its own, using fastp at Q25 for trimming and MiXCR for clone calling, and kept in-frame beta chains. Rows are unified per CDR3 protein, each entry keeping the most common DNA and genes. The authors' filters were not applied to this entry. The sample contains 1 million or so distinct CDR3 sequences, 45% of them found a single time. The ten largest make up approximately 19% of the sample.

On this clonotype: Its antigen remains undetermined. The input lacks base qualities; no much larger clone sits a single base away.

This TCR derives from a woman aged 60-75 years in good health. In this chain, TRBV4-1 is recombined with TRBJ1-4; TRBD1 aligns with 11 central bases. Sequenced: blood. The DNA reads TGCGCCAGCAGCGGCCGGGACAGGGGGGAAAAACTGTTTTTT. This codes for CASSGRDRGEKLFF.